The clone carrying this TCR beta chain was counted a few times. Its specificity is unknown. This entry belongs to a study of T cells after yellow fever vaccination. Germline CDR1 reads SGHRS; CDR2 reads YFSETQ. This CDR3 comprises 15 residues. V lost 4 bases, J lost 2 bases, and 16 bases lay in between. TCRdb analysed the 5' RACE reads with MiXCR anew, one entry per CDR3 protein. Of about 300,000 distinct CDR3 sequences listed, 7.5% to 9.5% are singletons. The study's findings and limits: Booster sampling recovered most clones from primary vaccination (roughly 97% CD4, roughly 88% CD8). Researchers cautioned that FACS-sorted repertoires could harbor abundant clonotypes contaminating from the bulk population.

The clonotype was recovered from a young man who received the YFV17D yellow fever vaccine. This rearrangement joins TRBV5-1 to TRBJ2-7; D remains unclear. The source was CD4+ T cells sorted from PBMCs, collected 5 days after the yellow fever booster vaccination. CDR3 in amino acids: CASSTWVITPYEQYV. The CDR3 bases are TGCGCCAGCAGCACCTGGGTTATAACCCCCTACGAGCAGTACGTC.